This record looks at one T cell receptor (beta chain) sequence and its context. The sample is drawn from a study of control samples from healthy donors and cancer patients. Clones were read by immunoSEQ multiplex PCR, and TCRdb kept only the in-frame ones, dropping some. The sample has more than 150,000 clones, roughly 90% seen once. Germline V gene lookup returns CDR1 SGDLS and CDR2 YYNGEE. The CDR3 totals 14 residues. Losses at the gene ends were 4 bases for V and 4 bases for J; bases not matched to a gene: 3. This receptor was identified in a young woman in good health. The V and J genes are TRBV9 and TRBJ2-2, with 8 bases lining up with TRBD2. Sequencing was done on a sample of blood. CDR3 DNA sequence: TGTGCCAGCAGCATGGGACTAGTCACCGGGGAGCTGTTTTTT. Translation: CASSMGLVTGELFF.